The TCR beta chain described here comes from a study of T cells after yellow fever vaccination. Study results and limitations: Any FACS-sorted repertoire could hold abundant clonotypes that contaminate it from the bulk population. Relatively few clonotypes were ones that appeared in both CD4 and CD8 compartments. Detected again after the booster were most primary-vaccination clones, at 95% to 96% CD4 and 88% CD8.

Regarding this clonotype: The antigen remains unidentified.

The germline V and J ends were trimmed by 3 bases and 0 bases, with 8 bases remaining between them. The CDR3 contains 13 residues. Germline assignment: CDR1 DFQATT and CDR2 SNEGSKA (reference sequence). MiXCR, run by TCRdb on the 5' RACE reads, gives a single entry per CDR3 protein. Of a few hundred thousand distinct CDR3 sequences listed, roughly 9% are singletons. The V and J genes are TRBV20-1 and TRBJ1-1; D ambiguous. The clonotype was recovered from a man aged 18 to 30 who received the YFV17D yellow fever vaccine. Sequenced here: CD4+ T cells sorted from PBMCs, sampled 5 days after the yellow fever booster vaccination. The DNA for the CDR3 is TGCAGTGCTAGTCGACGGATGAACACTGAAGCTTTCTTT. It encodes CSASRRMNTEAFF.